A selection of T cell receptor beta chains follows, all from one sample in a study of T-cell reconstitution after alpha-beta-depleted transplantation in children. TCRdb processed the PCR reads anew with MiXCR; each CDR3 protein has one entry. This repertoire shows fewer than 550,000 distinct CDR3 sequences, about a tenth found once; its top ten account for nearly 5.5%. Sample: PBMCs from the stem cell graft donor, taken from the stem cell graft. The source is a human donor who donated a stem cell graft to a child with acute myeloid leukemia. CDR3s include the opening cysteine and the closing phenylalanine or tryptophan. D genes are given only for firm matches. The listing skips clone size in some rows; elsewhere it reads once, few, many or a size class.

d_gene,v_gene,abundance,j_gene,CDR3nt,CDR3aa
NA,TRBV27,many,TRBJ1-5,TGTGCCAGCAGTTTTCATGGTGGAGGGCCCCAGCATTTT,CASSFHGGGPQHF
NA,TRBV7-2,few,TRBJ2-3,TGTGCCAGCAGCTTAGATCCACCAGATACGCAGTATTTT,CASSLDPPDTQYF
NA,TRBV20-1,few,TRBJ2-5,TGCAGTGCCTCTAGGACCCAAGAGACCCAGTACTTC,CSASRTQETQYF
NA,TRBV7-9,few,TRBJ2-2,TGTGCCAGCCTCGGGATCAACACCGGGGAGCTGTTTTTT,CASLGINTGELFF
TRBD1,TRBV5-6,NA,TRBJ2-1,TGTGCCAGCAGCTTGGTGACAGGGGGCAAAAATGAGCAGTTCTTC,CASSLVTGGKNEQFF
TRBD2,TRBV20-1,few,TRBJ2-5,TGCAGTGCTAGATTAGCGGGGGGCTCGGTGGAGACCCAGTACTTC,CSARLAGGSVETQYF
NA,TRBV5-1,NA,TRBJ1-2,TGCGCCAGCAGCTTTGGGGTGCCGGTCAATGGCTACACCTTC,CASSFGVPVNGYTF
NA,TRBV27,many,TRBJ1-1,TGTGCCAGCAGTTTATCGTACGGCGACACGAACACTGAAGCTTTCTTT,CASSLSYGDTNTEAFF
TRBD2,TRBV25-1,many,TRBJ2-5,TGTGCCAGCAGTGTAACTAGCGGGGCTCAAGAGACCCAGTACTTC,CASSVTSGAQETQYF
TRBD2,TRBV3-1,few,TRBJ2-1,TGTGCCAGCAGACTCAGCCGGGCGGGGGGGTCCTACAATGAGCAGTTCTTC,CASRLSRAGGSYNEQFF
NA,TRBV25-1,few,TRBJ2-7,TGTGCCAGCAGCGGAGCCGTCCACGAGCAGTACTTC,CASSGAVHEQYF
NA,TRBV5-1,many,TRBJ1-1,TGCGCCAGCAGCATTGTAGGTCCCCCGACGACTGAAGCTTTCTTT,CASSIVGPPTTEAFF
NA,TRBV13,NA,TRBJ2-1,TGTGCCAGCAGCTTAATGAGGGTCACCTCCTACAATGAGCAGTTCTTC,CASSLMRVTSYNEQFF
TRBD1,TRBV7-3,NA,TRBJ2-2,TGTGCCAGCAGACTACGGGACAGGGGGCCCGGGGAGCTGTTTTTT,CASRLRDRGPGELFF
TRBD1,TRBV7-9,few,TRBJ1-4,TGTGCCAGCAGCTCCGGACAGGCGGGCAGTGGAGAAAAACTGTTTTTT,CASSSGQAGSGEKLFF
TRBD1,TRBV20-1,NA,TRBJ2-4,TGCAGTGCTAGAGATTGGGGACAGGGTTTATACAGGCAGTACTTC,CSARDWGQGLYRQYF
TRBD2,TRBV3-1,few,TRBJ2-3,TGTGCCAGCAGCCAAGATGTTCGACTAGCGGGGGGCCGGGGCACAGATACGCAGTATTTT,CASSQDVRLAGGRGTDTQYF
NA,TRBV28,few,TRBJ2-2,TGTGCCAGCAGTTTTTCAGGGACCTACACCGGGGAGCTGTTTTTT,CASSFSGTYTGELFF
NA,TRBV7-6,few,TRBJ2-1,TGTGCCAGCAGCCGGGGCCACGGGGATGAGCAGTTCTTC,CASSRGHGDEQFF
NA,TRBV7-3,few,TRBJ2-2,TGTGCCAGCAGCATGGGACGCTCTGTGGCCGGGGAGCTGTTTTTT,CASSMGRSVAGELFF